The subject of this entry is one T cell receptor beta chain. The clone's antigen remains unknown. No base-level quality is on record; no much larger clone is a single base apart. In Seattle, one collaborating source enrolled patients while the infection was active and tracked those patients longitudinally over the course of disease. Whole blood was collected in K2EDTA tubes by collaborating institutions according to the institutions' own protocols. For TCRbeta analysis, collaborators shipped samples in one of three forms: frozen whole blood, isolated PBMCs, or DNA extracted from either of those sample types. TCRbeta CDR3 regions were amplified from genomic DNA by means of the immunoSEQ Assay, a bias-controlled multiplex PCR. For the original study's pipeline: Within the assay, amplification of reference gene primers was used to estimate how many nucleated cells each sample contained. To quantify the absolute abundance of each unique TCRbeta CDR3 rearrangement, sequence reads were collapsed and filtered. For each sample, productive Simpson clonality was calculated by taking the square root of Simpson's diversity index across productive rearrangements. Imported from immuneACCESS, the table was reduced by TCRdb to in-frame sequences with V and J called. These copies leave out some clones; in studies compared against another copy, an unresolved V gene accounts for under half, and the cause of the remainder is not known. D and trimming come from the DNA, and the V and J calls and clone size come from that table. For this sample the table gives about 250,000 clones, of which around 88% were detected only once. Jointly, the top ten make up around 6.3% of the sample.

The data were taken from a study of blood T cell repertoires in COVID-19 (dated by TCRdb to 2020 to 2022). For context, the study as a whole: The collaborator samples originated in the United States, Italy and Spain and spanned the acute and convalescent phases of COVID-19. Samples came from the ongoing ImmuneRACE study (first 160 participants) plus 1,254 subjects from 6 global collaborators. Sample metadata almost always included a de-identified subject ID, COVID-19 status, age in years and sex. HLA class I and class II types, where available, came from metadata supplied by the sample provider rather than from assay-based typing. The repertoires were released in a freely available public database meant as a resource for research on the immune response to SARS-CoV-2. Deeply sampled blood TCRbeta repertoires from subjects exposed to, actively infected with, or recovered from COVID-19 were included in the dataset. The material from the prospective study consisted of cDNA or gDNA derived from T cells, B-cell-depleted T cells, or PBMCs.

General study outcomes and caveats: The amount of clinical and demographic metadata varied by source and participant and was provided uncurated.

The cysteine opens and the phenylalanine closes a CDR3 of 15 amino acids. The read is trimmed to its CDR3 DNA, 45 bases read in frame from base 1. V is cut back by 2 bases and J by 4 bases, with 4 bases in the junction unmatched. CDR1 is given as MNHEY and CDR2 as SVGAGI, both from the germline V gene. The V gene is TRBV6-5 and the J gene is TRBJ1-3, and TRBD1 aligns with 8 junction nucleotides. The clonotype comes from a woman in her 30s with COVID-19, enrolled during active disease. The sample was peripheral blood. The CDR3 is CASSYGQGDGNTIYF. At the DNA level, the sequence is TGTGCCAGCAGTTACGGACAGGGCGACGGAAACACCATATATTTT.